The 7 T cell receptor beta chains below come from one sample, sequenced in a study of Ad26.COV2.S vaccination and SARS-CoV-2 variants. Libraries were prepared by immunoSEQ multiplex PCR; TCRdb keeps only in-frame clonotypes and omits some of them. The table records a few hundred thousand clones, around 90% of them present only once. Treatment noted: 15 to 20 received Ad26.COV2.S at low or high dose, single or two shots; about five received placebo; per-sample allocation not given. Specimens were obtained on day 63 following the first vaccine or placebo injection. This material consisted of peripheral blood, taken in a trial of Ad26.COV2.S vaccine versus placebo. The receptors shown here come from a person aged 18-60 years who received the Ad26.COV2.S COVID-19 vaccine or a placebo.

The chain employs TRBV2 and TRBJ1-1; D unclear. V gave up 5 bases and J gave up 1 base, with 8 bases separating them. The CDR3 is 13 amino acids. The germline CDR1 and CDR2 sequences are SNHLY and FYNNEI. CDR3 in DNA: TGTGCCAGCAGTAAGGTCGGGAACACTGAAGCTTTCTTT. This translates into CASSKVGNTEAFF.

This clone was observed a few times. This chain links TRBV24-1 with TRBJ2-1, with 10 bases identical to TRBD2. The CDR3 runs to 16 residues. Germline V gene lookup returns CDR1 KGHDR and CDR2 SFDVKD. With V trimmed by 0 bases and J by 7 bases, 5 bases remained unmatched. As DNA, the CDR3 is TGTGCCACCAGTGATTTGAGTAGCGGGAGGATTAATGAGCAGTTCTTC. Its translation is CATSDLSSGRINEQFF.

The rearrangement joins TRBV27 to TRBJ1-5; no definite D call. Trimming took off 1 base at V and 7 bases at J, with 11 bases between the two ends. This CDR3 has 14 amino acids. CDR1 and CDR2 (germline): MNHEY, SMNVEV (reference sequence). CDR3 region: CASSLFGRNQPQHF. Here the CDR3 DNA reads TGTGCCAGCAGTTTATTTGGCAGAAACCAGCCCCAGCATTTT.

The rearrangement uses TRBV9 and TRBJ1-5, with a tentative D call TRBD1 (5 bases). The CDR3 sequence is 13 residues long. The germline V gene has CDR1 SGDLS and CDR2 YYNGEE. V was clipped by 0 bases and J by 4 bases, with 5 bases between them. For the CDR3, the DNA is TGTGCCAGCAGCGTAGGGACAAATCAGCCCCAGCATTTT. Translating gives CASSVGTNQPQHF.

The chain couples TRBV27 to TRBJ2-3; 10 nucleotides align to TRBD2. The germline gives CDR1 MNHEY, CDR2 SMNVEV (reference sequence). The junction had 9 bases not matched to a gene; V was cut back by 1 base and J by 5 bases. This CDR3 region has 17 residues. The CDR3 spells CASSLWGSLAGVDTQYF. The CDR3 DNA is TGTGCCAGCAGTTTATGGGGGTCTCTAGCGGGAGTAGATACGCAGTATTTT.

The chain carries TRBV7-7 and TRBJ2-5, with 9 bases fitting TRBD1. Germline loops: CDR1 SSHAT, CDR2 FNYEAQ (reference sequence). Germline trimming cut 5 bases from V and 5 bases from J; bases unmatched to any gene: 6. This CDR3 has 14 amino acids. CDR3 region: CASSAGQGGETQYF. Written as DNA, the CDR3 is TGTGCCAGCAGCGCGGGACAGGGTGGTGAGACCCAGTACTTC. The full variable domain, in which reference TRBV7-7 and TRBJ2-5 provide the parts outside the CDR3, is GAGVSQSPRYKVTKRGQDVTLRCDPISSHATLYWYQQALGQGPEFLTYFNYEAQPDKSGLPSDRFSAERPEGSISTLTIQRTEQRDSAMYRCASSAGQGGETQYFGPGTRLLVL.

As DNA, the CDR3 is TGTGCCAGCAGCTTAGTAGGGATGAATCAGCCCCAGCATTTT. It is translated as CASSLVGMNQPQHF. The chain is built from TRBV7-8 and TRBJ1-5; no definite D call. V was trimmed by 1 base and J by 4 bases, leaving 8 bases between them. The CDR3 has 14 amino acids. Per germline, CDR1 SGHVS and CDR2 FQNEAQ.